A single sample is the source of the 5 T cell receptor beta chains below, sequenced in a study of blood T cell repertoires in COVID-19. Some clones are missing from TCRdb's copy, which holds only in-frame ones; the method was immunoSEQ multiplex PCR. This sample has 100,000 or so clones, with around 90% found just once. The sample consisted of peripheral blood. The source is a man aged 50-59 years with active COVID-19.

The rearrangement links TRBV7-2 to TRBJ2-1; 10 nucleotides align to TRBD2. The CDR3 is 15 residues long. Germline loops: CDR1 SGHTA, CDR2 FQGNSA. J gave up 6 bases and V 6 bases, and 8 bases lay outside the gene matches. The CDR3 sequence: CASRPPGLASNEQFF. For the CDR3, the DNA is TGTGCCAGCAGGCCGCCGGGACTAGCGTCCAATGAGCAGTTCTTC.

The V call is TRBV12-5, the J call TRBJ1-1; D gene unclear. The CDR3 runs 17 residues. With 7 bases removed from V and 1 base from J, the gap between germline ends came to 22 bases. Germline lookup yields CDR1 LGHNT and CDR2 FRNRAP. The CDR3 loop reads CASVMRSTPGENTEAFF. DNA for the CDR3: TGTGCTAGTGTCATGCGGTCTACCCCCGGGGAGAACACTGAAGCTTTCTTT.

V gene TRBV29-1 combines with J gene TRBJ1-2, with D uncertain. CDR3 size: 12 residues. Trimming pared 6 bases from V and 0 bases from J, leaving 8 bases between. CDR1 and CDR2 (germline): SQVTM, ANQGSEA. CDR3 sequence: CSVGRANYGYTF. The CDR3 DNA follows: TGCAGCGTGGGCCGAGCTAACTATGGCTACACCTTC.

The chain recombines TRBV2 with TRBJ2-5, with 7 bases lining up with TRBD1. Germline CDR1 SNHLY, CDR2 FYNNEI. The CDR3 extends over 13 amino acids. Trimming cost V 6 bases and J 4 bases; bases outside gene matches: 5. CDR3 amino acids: CASRTGVAETQYF. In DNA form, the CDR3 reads TGTGCCAGCAGAACAGGGGTCGCAGAGACCCAGTACTTC. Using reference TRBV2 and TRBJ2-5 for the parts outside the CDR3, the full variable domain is EPEVTQTPSHQVTQMGQEVILRCVPISNHLYFYWYRQILGQKVEFLVSFYNNEISEKSEIFDDQFSVERPDGSNFTLKIRSTKLEDSAMYFCASRTGVAETQYFGPGTRLLVL.

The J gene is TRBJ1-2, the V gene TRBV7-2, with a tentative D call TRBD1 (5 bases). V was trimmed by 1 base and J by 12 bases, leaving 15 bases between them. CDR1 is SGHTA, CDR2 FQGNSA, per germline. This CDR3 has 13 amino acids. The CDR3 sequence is CASSLDRQGGDTF. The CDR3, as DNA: TGTGCCAGCAGCTTAGATCGGCAGGGTGGGGACACCTTC.